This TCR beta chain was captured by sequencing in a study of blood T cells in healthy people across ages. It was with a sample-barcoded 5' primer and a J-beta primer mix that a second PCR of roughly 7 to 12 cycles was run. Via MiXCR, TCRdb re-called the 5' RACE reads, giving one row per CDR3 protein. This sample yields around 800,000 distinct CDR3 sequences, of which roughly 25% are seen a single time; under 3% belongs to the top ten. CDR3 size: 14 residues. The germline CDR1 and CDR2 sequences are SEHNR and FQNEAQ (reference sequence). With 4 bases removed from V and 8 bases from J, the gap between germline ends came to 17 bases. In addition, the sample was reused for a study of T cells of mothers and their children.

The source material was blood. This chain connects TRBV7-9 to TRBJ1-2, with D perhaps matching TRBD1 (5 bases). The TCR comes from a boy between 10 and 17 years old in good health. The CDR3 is CASSSWGYWGGYTF. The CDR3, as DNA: TGTGCCAGCAGCTCCTGGGGGTACTGGGGAGGCTACACCTTC.